The clone carrying this T cell receptor (beta chain) was seen only once. This sample was taken from a study of control samples from healthy donors and cancer patients. The CDR3 runs to 18 residues. Germline V gives CDR1 SGHRS, CDR2 YFSETQ. Germline trimming cut 5 bases from V and 3 bases from J; bases unmatched to any gene: 13. TCRdb keeps only in-frame clones here, not all; method: immunoSEQ multiplex PCR. In the table there are 150,000 to 200,000 clones, approximately 94% of which are singletons. This sequence joins TRBV5-1 and TRBJ2-2, with 10 bases matching TRBD1. The source of this sequence is a woman younger than 30 in good health. Sequencing was carried out using blood. The CDR3: CASRRQGAGGGYTGELFF. For the CDR3, the DNA is TGCGCCAGCAGACGACAGGGGGCCGGAGGTGGTTACACCGGGGAGCTGTTTTTT. The variable domain in full, with the rest retrieved from reference TRBV5-1 and TRBJ2-2, is KAGVTQTPRYLIKTRGQQVTLSCSPISGHRSVSWYQQTPGQGLQFLFEYFSETQRNKGNFPGRFSGRQFSNSRSEMNVSTLELGDSALYLCASRRQGAGGGYTGELFFGEGSRLTVL.